This T cell receptor (beta chain) was sequenced during a study of cytomegalovirus exposure and HLA in healthy donors. Study-wide context: The early release's HLA-typed donors yielded tens of millions of unique TCRs. Study-level findings and limits: As a later analysis revealed, most CMV-associated TCR beta chains appeared HLA-restricted.

CDR1 and CDR2 from the germline V gene are ENHRY and SYGVKD. V was cut by 4 bases and J by 4 bases, with 13 bases left in between. The CDR3 extends over 14 amino acids. PCR employed 60 Vbeta and 13 Jbeta primers. Using immunoSEQ multiplex PCR, the repertoire was profiled, and TCRdb retains in-frame clones only, with some absent. The sample carries over 150,000 clones, around 80% recorded once. Comment on this clone: The target antigen is unknown.

The chain links TRBV10-3 to TRBJ2-5; D perhaps matches TRBD1 (5 bases). This clonotype was obtained from a human donor in good health. Sequencing was performed on PBMCs. Here the CDR3 DNA reads TGTGCCATCAGTGCGCAGGGTGCTAGAGAGACCCAGTACTTC. Its protein is CAISAQGARETQYF.